This T cell receptor (beta chain) is from a study of identical twins. Study-wide findings and caveats: Sharing of beta out-of-frame sequences by twins showed a weaker excess. Twin sharing of out-of-frame TCR alpha was underestimated by models in monozygotic pairs. Researchers reported excess low generation probability among twin-shared out-of-frame alpha sequences.

Template switching added a universal primer site; cDNA carried unique molecular identifiers. TCRdb passed the 5' RACE reads through MiXCR, listing each CDR3 protein once. The sample holds roughly 710,000 distinct CDR3 sequences; around 6.1% are singletons and the top ten take about 2%. This clonotype was observed a handful of times. Its antigen remains unknown. This CDR3 contains 15 residues. Looked up from germline, CDR1 is MNHEY and CDR2 is SVGEGT. With 6 bases clipped from V and 1 base from J, the junction kept 8 bases outside the gene matches. The sequence was collected from a man between 18 and 29 years old in good health. What was sequenced was naive T cells sorted from blood. This chain connects TRBV6-2 or TRBV6-3 to TRBJ2-5; 7 bases align to TRBD1. The CDR3 loop reads CASRHSGGTQETQYF. CDR3 nucleotides: TGTGCCAGCAGACACTCAGGGGGAACCCAAGAGACCCAGTACTTC.